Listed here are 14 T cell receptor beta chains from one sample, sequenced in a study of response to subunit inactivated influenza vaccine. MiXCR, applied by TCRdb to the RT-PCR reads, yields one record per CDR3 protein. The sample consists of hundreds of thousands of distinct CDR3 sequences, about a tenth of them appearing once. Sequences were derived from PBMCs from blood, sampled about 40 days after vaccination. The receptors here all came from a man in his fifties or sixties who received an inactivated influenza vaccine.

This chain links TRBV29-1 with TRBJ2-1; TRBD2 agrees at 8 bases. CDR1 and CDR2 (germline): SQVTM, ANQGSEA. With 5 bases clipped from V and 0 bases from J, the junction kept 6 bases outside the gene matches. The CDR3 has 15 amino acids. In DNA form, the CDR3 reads TGCAGCGTTCTAGCGGGCCCGAGCTCCTACAATGAGCAGTTCTTC. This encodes CSVLAGPSSYNEQFF.

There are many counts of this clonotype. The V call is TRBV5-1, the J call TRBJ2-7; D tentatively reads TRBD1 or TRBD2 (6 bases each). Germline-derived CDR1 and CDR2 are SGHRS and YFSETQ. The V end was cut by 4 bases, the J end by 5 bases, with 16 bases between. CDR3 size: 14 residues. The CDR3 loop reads CASSPGAGFNEQYF. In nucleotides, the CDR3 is TGCGCCAGCAGCCCGGGGGCAGGGTTCAACGAGCAGTACTTC.

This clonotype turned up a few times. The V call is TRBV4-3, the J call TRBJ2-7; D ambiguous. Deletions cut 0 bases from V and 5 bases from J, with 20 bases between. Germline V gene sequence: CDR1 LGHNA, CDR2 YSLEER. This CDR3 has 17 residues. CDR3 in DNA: TGCGCCAGCAGCCAAGATAGGGCGGTAGGAGAAACTGACGAGCAGTACTTC. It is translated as CASSQDRAVGETDEQYF.

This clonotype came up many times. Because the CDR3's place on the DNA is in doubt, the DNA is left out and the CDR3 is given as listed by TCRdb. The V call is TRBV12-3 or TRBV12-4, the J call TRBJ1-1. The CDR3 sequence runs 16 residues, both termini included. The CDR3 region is CASSFLAGASNTEAFF.

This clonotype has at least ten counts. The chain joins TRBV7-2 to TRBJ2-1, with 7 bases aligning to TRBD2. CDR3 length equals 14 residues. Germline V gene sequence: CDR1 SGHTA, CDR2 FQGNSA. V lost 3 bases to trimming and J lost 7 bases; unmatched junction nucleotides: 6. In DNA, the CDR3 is TGTGCCAGCAGCTTCGGACTAGTCGGTAATGAGCAGTTCTTC. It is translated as CASSFGLVGNEQFF. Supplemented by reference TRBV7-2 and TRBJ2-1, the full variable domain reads GAGVSQSPSNKVTEKGKDVELRCDPISGHTALYWYRQSLGQGLEFLIYFQGNSAPDKSGLPSDRFSAERTGGSVSTLTIQRTQQEDSAVYLCASSFGLVGNEQFFGPGTRLTVL.

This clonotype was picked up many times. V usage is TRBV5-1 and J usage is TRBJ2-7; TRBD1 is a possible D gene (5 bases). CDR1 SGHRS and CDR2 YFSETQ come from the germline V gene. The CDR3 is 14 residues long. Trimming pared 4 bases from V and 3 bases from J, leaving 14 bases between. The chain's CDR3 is CASSRDSPYYEQYF. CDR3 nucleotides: TGCGCCAGCAGCCGCGACAGTCCTTACTACGAGCAGTACTTC.

The CDR3 DNA reads as TGTGCCAGCAGCCCCGCAGGACAGGGACCAACTCGGTTCTTC. This codes for CASSPAGQGPTRFF. This chain uses TRBV3-1 with TRBJ2-1, with 8 bases that match TRBD1. The CDR3 has 14 residues. Germline V gene lookup returns CDR1 LGHDT and CDR2 YNNKEL (reference sequence). V lost 4 bases to trimming and J lost 15 bases; unmatched junction nucleotides: 14.

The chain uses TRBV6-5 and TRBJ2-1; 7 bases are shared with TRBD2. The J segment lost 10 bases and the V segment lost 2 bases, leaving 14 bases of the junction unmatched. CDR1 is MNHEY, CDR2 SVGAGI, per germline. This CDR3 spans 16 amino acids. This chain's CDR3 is CASSYASTSPNAEQFF. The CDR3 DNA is TGTGCCAGCAGTTACGCCTCGACTAGCCCCAATGCGGAGCAGTTCTTC.

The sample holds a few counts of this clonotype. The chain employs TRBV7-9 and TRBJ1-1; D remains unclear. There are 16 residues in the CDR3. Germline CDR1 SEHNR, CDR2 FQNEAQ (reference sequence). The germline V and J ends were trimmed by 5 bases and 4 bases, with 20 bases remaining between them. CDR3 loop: CASSVGQNYAGTEAFF. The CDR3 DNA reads TGTGCCAGCAGCGTGGGCCAGAACTATGCTGGCACTGAAGCTTTCTTT.

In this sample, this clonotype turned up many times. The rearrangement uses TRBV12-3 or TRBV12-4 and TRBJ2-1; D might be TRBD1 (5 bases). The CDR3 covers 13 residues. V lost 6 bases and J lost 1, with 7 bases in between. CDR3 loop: CASRWTSYNEQFF. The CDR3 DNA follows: TGTGCCAGCAGGTGGACATCCTACAATGAGCAGTTCTTC.

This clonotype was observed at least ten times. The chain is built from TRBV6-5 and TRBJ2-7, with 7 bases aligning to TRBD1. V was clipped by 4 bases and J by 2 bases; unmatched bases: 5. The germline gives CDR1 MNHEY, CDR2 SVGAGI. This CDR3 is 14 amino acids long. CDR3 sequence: CASSSSGQTYEQYF. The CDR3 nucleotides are TGTGCCAGCAGTTCATCGGGACAGACCTACGAGCAGTACTTC.

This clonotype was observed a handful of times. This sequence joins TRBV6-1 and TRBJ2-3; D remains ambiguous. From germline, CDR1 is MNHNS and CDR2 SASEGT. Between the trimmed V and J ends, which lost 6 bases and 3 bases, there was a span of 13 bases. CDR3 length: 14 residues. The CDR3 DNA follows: TGTGCCAGCAGCATAGGACCCGGGACAGATACGCAGTATTTT. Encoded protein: CASSIGPGTDTQYF.

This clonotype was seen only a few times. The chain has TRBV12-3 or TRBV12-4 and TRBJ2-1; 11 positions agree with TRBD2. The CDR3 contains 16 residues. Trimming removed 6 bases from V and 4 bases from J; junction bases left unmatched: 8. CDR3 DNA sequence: TGTGCCAGCAGCCGATCACTAGCGGGAGTTTACAATGAGCAGTTCTTC. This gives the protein CASSRSLAGVYNEQFF.

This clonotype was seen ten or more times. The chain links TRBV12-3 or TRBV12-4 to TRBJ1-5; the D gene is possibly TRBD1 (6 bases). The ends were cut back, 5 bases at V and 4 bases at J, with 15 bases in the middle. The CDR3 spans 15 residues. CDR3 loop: CASSGNRVGNQPQHF. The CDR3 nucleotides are TGTGCCAGCAGTGGCAACAGGGTCGGGAATCAGCCCCAGCATTTT.